The 24 T cell receptor beta chains in this list originate from one sample, sequenced in a study of long-term antiretroviral therapy in people with HIV. immunoSEQ v3.0 was run at survey level. TCRdb's copy holds only in-frame clones and misses some; the assay was immunoSEQ multiplex PCR. The table lists 10,000 to 12,000 clones, around 83% of them singletons. The source material was unsorted PBMCs, sampled 1.2 years after starting antiretroviral therapy. These receptors came from a man in his forties with HIV.

This chain connects TRBV30 to TRBJ2-3; D assignment may be TRBD1 or TRBD2 (5 bases each). Looked up from germline, CDR1 is GTSNPN and CDR2 is SVGIG (reference sequence). The CDR3 contains 15 residues. Trimming left V 3 bases short and J 5 bases short, with 18 bases between. CDR3 in amino acids: CAWRRPGPDQDTQYF. The CDR3 DNA reads TGTGCCTGGAGGCGACCGGGACCCGATCAAGATACGCAGTATTTT. Full variable domain (remainder filled in from reference TRBV30 and TRBJ2-3): SQTIHQWPATLVQPVGSPLSLECTVEGTSNPNLYWYRQAAGRGLQLLFYSVGIGQISSEVPQNLSASRPQDRQFILSSKKLLLSDSGFYLCAWRRPGPDQDTQYFGPGTRLTVL.

The CDR3 region is CASSLIGGEKLFF. The CDR3 region has the DNA TGTGCCAGCAGCCTTATAGGTGGCGAAAAACTGTTTTTT. The genes are TRBV4-2 and TRBJ1-4; D ambiguous. The CDR3 runs to 13 residues. From germline, CDR1 is LGHNA and CDR2 YNFKEQ. Trimming pared 4 bases from V and 8 bases from J, leaving 11 bases between.

The chain uses TRBV18 and TRBJ2-3; possibly TRBD2 for D (5 bases). Between the trimmed V and J ends, which lost 0 bases and 1 base, there was a span of 11 bases. Germline CDR1 reads KGHSH; CDR2 reads LQKENI. The CDR3 covers 16 residues. The CDR3 DNA follows: TGTGCCAGCTCACCACCCCTGACTACCGGCACAGATACGCAGTATTTT. The encoded protein is CASSPPLTTGTDTQYF.

V usage is TRBV6-4 and J usage is TRBJ1-2; 9 bases line up with TRBD1. The CDR3 length is 16 residues. Germline CDR1 MRHNA, CDR2 SNTAGT. The V segment lost 0 bases and the J segment 8 bases; nucleotides outside the gene matches: 10. CDR3 in DNA: TGTGCCAGCAGTGACTCTGGACAGGGGAATTCAGACGGCTACACCTTC. Amino acid sequence: CASSDSGQGNSDGYTF.

The rearrangement joins TRBV7-2 to TRBJ2-4; 7 nucleotides match TRBD1. The CDR3 totals 13 residues. From germline, CDR1 is SGHTA and CDR2 FQGNSA. The V and J ends lost 6 bases and 8 bases, in that order; junction bases with no gene match: 7. In DNA, the CDR3 is TGTGCCAGCAGTCGGGACAGAGTTGACATTCAGTACTTC. Protein sequence: CASSRDRVDIQYF.

This rearrangement joins TRBV15 to TRBJ1-2; no definite D call. Trimming took off 0 bases at V and 5 bases at J, with 16 bases between the two ends. CDR3 length: 16 residues. Germline V gene lookup returns CDR1 LNHNV and CDR2 YYDKDF (reference sequence). The CDR3 here is CATSRDPVGLGYGYTF. In nucleotides, the CDR3 is TGTGCCACCAGCAGAGATCCCGTTGGCCTGGGGTATGGCTACACCTTC.

This sequence joins TRBV27 and TRBJ1-1; the D gene is possibly TRBD1 (6 bases). Between the trimmed V and J ends, which lost 7 bases and 0 bases, there was a span of 12 bases. Germline V gene sequence: CDR1 MNHEY, CDR2 SMNVEV (reference sequence). CDR3 length: 14 amino acids. CDR3 in amino acids: CASKVQGLNTEAFF. CDR3 nucleotides: TGTGCCAGCAAGGTTCAGGGGCTGAACACTGAAGCTTTCTTT.

This chain uses TRBV19 with TRBJ2-1; 7 bases fit TRBD1. The CDR3 contains 15 residues. V shed 2 bases, J shed 5 bases, and the junction held 6 bases outside the gene matches. Germline V CDR1 and CDR2: LNHDA, SQIVND (reference sequence). The CDR3 nucleotides are TGTGCCAGTAGTATAACTTGGACAGGTAACAATGAGCAGTTCTTC. It yields the protein CASSITWTGNNEQFF. Full variable domain (remainder filled in from reference TRBV19 and TRBJ2-1): DGGITQSPKYLFRKEGQNVTLSCEQNLNHDAMYWYRQDPGQGLRLIYYSQIVNDFQKGDIAEGYSVSREKKESFPLTVTSAQKNPTAFYLCASSITWTGNNEQFFGPGTRLTVL.

The table lists this clone with a count of one. This sequence joins TRBV29-1 and TRBJ2-1; 9 bases fit TRBD2. V was pared by 5 bases and J by 5 bases, with 7 bases of the junction left unmatched. Germline CDR1 reads SQVTM; CDR2 reads ANQGSEA. CDR3 length: 14 amino acids. Here the CDR3 reads CSVTGRGGHNEQFF. The CDR3 DNA follows: TGCAGCGTTACGGGGCGGGGGGGCCACAATGAGCAGTTCTTC.

This clone was counted a few times. The chain joins TRBV9 to TRBJ2-3; 7 bases agree with TRBD2. Per the germline V gene, CDR1 is SGDLS and CDR2 is YYNGEE. After removal of 0 bases from V and 2 bases from J, the junction contained 0 bases not matched to a gene. The CDR3 is 14 amino acids. The CDR3 here is CASSVGDYTDTQYF. DNA of the CDR3: TGTGCCAGCAGCGTAGGGGACTACACAGATACGCAGTATTTT.

The genes are TRBV28 and TRBJ2-3; a possible D gene is TRBD1 (5 bases). In germline, CDR1 is MDHEN, CDR2 SYDVKM. The CDR3 contains 13 residues. V lost 9 bases to trimming and J lost 2 bases, with 12 bases between them. CDR3 in amino acids: CASFAGFTDTQYF. The CDR3 DNA sequence: TGTGCCAGTTTTGCAGGGTTCACAGATACGCAGTATTTT.

The chain recombines TRBV27 with TRBJ1-4; TRBD1 might be the D (6 bases). Germline lookup yields CDR1 MNHEY and CDR2 SMNVEV (reference sequence). Trimming cost V 6 bases and J 7 bases, with 21 bases left between them. The CDR3 runs to 16 residues. Written as DNA, the CDR3 is TGTGCCAGCAGACCACTTGGACCTCAAGGGGGTGAAAAACTGTTTTTT. Its translation is CASRPLGPQGGEKLFF.

This chain connects TRBV25-1 to TRBJ2-3; 10 bases agree with TRBD2. The CDR3 length is 18 residues. Germline V gene sequence: CDR1 MGHDK, CDR2 SYGVNS. V shed 9 bases and J 3 bases; nucleotides not matched to a gene: 18. CDR3 in amino acids: CASSRGQRGGRRTDTQYF. In DNA form, the CDR3 reads TGTGCCAGTTCCCGGGGCCAGCGGGGGGGCCGGAGAACAGATACGCAGTATTTT.

The chain employs TRBV7-2 and TRBJ2-3; D is undetermined. Germline CDR1 is SGHTA and CDR2 is FQGNSA. This CDR3 has 13 amino acids. Trimming cost V 3 bases and J 7 bases, with 11 bases left between them. The DNA for the CDR3 is TGTGCCAGCAGCTTGCCCCAAACCAATACGCAGTATTTT. It translates to CASSLPQTNTQYF. The full variable domain, with the rest looked up from reference TRBV7-2 and TRBJ2-3, is GAGVSQSPSNKVTEKGKDVELRCDPISGHTALYWYRQSLGQGLEFLIYFQGNSAPDKSGLPSDRFSAERTGGSVSTLTIQRTQQEDSAVYLCASSLPQTNTQYFGPGTRLTVL.

The chain carries TRBV10-1 and TRBJ1-2; a weak D match, TRBD1 (6 bases). V lost 5 bases and J 5 bases, leaving 12 bases between the germline ends. The length of the CDR3 is 13 residues. Per germline, CDR1 WNHNN and CDR2 SYGVQD (reference sequence). The CDR3, as DNA: TGCGCCAGCAGTTTCGGGACATCTTATGGCTACACCTTC. Encoded protein: CASSFGTSYGYTF.

This clone came up a few times. V and J are TRBV7-2 and TRBJ1-5; the D gene is possibly TRBD1 (5 bases). Germline-derived CDR1 and CDR2 are SGHTA and FQGNSA. The CDR3 length is 15 residues. V was pared by 0 bases and J by 6 bases, with 12 bases between. The CDR3 protein is CASSLAQGLSQPQHF. CDR3 in DNA: TGTGCCAGCAGCTTAGCGCAGGGCCTGTCTCAGCCCCAGCATTTT.

Note on this clone: Other nucleotide sequences in the sample specify the same CDR3. V usage is TRBV5-1 and J usage is TRBJ1-1, with D unclear. V was trimmed by 0 bases and J by 4 bases, leaving 7 bases between them. The CDR3 is made up of 13 amino acids. Germline values: CDR1 SGHRS, CDR2 YFSETQ. The CDR3 loop is CASSLGRGTEAFF. The CDR3 DNA sequence: TGCGCCAGCAGCTTGGGGCGTGGCACTGAAGCTTTCTTT.

CDR3 in amino acids: CASTSGTSIQPQHF. CDR3 coding DNA: TGTGCCAGTACCTCCGGGACCTCCATTCAGCCCCAGCATTTT. J is TRBJ1-5 and V is TRBV19; D is perhaps TRBD1 (5 bases). Germline assignment: CDR1 LNHDA and CDR2 SQIVND (reference sequence). V lost 7 bases, J lost 6 bases, and 16 bases lay in between. This CDR3 region has 14 residues.

The chain carries TRBV5-1 and TRBJ2-2; 8 positions agree with TRBD2. Per the germline V gene, CDR1 is SGHRS and CDR2 is YFSETQ. The J segment lost 4 bases and the V segment lost 4 bases, leaving 9 bases of the junction unmatched. The CDR3 is made up of 16 amino acids. This CDR3 reads CASSPSGGVFTGELFF. The CDR3 DNA is TGCGCCAGCAGCCCCAGCGGGGGTGTCTTCACCGGGGAGCTGTTTTTT.

This chain connects TRBV6-6 to TRBJ2-7; 9 bases are shared with TRBD1. V dropped 7 bases and J dropped 2; count of bases not matched to a gene: 3. Germline V gives CDR1 MNHNY, CDR2 SVGAGI (reference sequence). The CDR3 is 13 amino acids. This chain's CDR3 is CASTRTGAYEQYF. CDR3 DNA: TGTGCCAGCACCCGGACAGGGGCCTACGAGCAGTACTTC.

The chain carries TRBV29-1 and TRBJ2-5; D is tentatively TRBD1 or TRBD2 (5 bases each). The CDR3 is 15 residues long. Germline loops: CDR1 SQVTM, CDR2 ANQGSEA. With 2 bases removed from V and 7 bases from J, the gap between germline ends came to 20 bases. CDR3 sequence: CSVEWDAASSGTQYF. The CDR3 DNA sequence: TGCAGCGTTGAATGGGACGCGGCGTCCTCAGGGACCCAGTACTTC.

CDR3 nucleotide sequence: TGTGCCAGCAGTTACTCAGCATCCCCCAGTCACTATGGCTACACCTTC. It is translated as CASSYSASPSHYGYTF. V usage is TRBV6-5 and J usage is TRBJ1-2; no definite D call. Deletions cut 0 bases from V and 3 bases from J, with 14 bases between. This CDR3 contains 16 residues. Germline V CDR1 and CDR2: MNHEY, SVGAGI.

This sequence joins TRBV30 and TRBJ2-1; the D gene is possibly TRBD2 (6 bases). The CDR3 length is 15 residues. Looked up from germline, CDR1 is GTSNPN and CDR2 is SVGIG (reference sequence). V lost 1 base to trimming and J lost 0 bases, with 10 bases between them. CDR3 bases: TGTGCCTGGAGTGAAATCGGGAGCTCCTACAATGAGCAGTTCTTC. This gives the protein CAWSEIGSSYNEQFF.

V is TRBV29-1 and J is TRBJ1-4; D remains unclear. The CDR3 is 13 amino acids. Trimming stripped 0 bases from V and 11 bases from J, with 13 bases between. The V gene's germline CDR1 is SQVTM and CDR2 ANQGSEA. This chain's CDR3 is CSVEEEGSRKLFF. CDR3 nucleotide sequence: TGCAGCGTTGAAGAGGAGGGCAGTCGGAAACTGTTTTTT.